This T cell receptor (beta chain) was captured in a study of Graves' ophthalmopathy and Graves' hyperthyroidism. Turning to the study itself: Samples of peripheral blood were obtained at initial diagnosis, prior to treatment of any kind.

Among the hyperthyroidism patients, all were newly diagnosed, aged 18 to 65, with under 2 months' duration. RNA served as the template for amplifying TCR beta CDR3 regions. After a first-round RT-PCR with HTBI primers, a second-round multiplex PCR was run. In TCRdb, the multiplex PCR reads were re-called with MiXCR into one record per CDR3 protein. The sample lists about 370,000 distinct CDR3 sequences, roughly 17% seen once, with around 2.4% in the top ten. From germline, CDR1 is SGHAT and CDR2 FQDESV (reference sequence). The germline V and J ends were trimmed by 5 bases and 4 bases, with 14 bases remaining between them. The CDR3 is 14 amino acids.

The clonotype originates from an adult woman with stable Graves' hyperthyroidism. This chain uses TRBV11-1 with TRBJ2-5; tentatively, D is TRBD2 (5 bases). The sequencing sample was made of peripheral blood. CDR3 sequence reads: CASSHSREAETQYF. The CDR3 nucleotides read TGTGCCAGCAGCCATTCTCGGGAAGCAGAGACCCAGTACTTC. The full variable domain, its missing parts supplied by reference TRBV11-1 and TRBJ2-5, is EAEVAQSPRYKITEKSQAVAFWCDPISGHATLYWYRQILGQGPELLVQFQDESVVDDSQLPKDRFSAERLKGVDSTLKIQPAELGDSAMYLCASSHSREAETQYFGPGTRLLVL.